The 24 T cell receptor beta chains given below trace back to one sample, sequenced in a study of T cells in Graves' hyperthyroidism and ophthalmopathy. RNA transcripts served as the template for amplifying TCR beta CDR3 regions. With the HTBI primer set, the TCR CDR3 went through a first round of RT-PCR. TCRdb passed the multiplex PCR reads through MiXCR, listing each CDR3 protein once. The sample comprises a few hundred thousand distinct CDR3 sequences, less than 25% of which are singletons, and about 26% rests with the top ten. Sample: blood. The source of these receptors is a man between 18 and 35 years old with Graves' hyperthyroidism.

The J gene is TRBJ1-5, the V gene TRBV6-1, with D maybe TRBD1 (6 bases). From germline, CDR1 is MNHNS and CDR2 SASEGT. The V end was cut by 7 bases, the J end by 2 bases, with 9 bases between. CDR3 size: 13 residues. CDR3 sequence reads: CASKEGGNQPQHF. The CDR3 coding sequence is TGTGCCAGCAAGGAGGGGGGCAATCAGCCCCAGCATTTT.

Written as DNA, the CDR3 is TGCAGCGTCGTCAGGGATCCTGGTTACACCTTC. Translated: CSVVRDPGYTF. V gene TRBV29-1 combines with J gene TRBJ1-2; D may be TRBD1 (5 bases). The CDR3 contains 11 residues. The germline V gene encodes CDR1 SQVTM and CDR2 ANQGSEA. The V end was cut by 6 bases, the J end by 11 bases, with 16 bases between. Using reference TRBV29-1 and TRBJ1-2 for the parts outside the CDR3, the full variable domain is SAVISQKPSRDICQRGTSLTIQCQVDSQVTMMFWYRQQPGQSLTLIATANQGSEATYESGFVIDKFPISRPNLTFSTLTVSNMSPEDSSIYLCSVVRDPGYTFGSGTRLTVV.

This clonotype was counted ten times or more. This chain links TRBV7-9 with TRBJ1-1; 8 nucleotides line up with TRBD1. The CDR3 has 14 amino acids. Germline V gene data show CDR1 as SEHNR and CDR2 as FQNEAQ (reference sequence). With 3 bases clipped from V and 8 bases from J, the junction kept 8 bases outside the gene matches. The DNA for the CDR3 is TGTGCCAGCAGCTTTTCAGGGGGCGCGGGGGAAGCTTTCTTT. It is translated as CASSFSGGAGEAFF.

This clonotype occurred many times. This sequence joins TRBV12-3 or TRBV12-4 and TRBJ1-5; perhaps TRBD1 as D (5 bases). Trimming removed 3 bases at V and 7 bases at J, with 10 bases between. There are 13 residues in the CDR3. This CDR3 is CASSFFRVQPQHF. The CDR3 region has the DNA TGTGCCAGCAGTTTTTTCAGGGTCCAGCCCCAGCATTTT.

The chain carries TRBV20-1 and TRBJ2-7; 11 nucleotides line up with TRBD2. Germline V lookup: CDR1 DFQATT, CDR2 SNEGSKA (reference sequence). This CDR3 contains 13 residues. V lost 2 bases to trimming and J lost 5 bases; unmatched junction nucleotides: 2. Here the CDR3 DNA reads TGCAGTGCTAGACTAGCGGGGGGCGACGAGCAGTACTTC. Encoded protein: CSARLAGGDEQYF.

This clonotype was recorded at least ten times. The chain joins TRBV12-3 or TRBV12-4 to TRBJ2-7; 7 bases agree with TRBD1. With 6 bases clipped from V and 3 bases from J, the junction kept 17 bases outside the gene matches. The CDR3 extends over 17 amino acids. The CDR3 protein is CASRQDREPYSFYEQYF. In nucleotides, the CDR3 is TGTGCCAGCAGACAAGACAGGGAGCCGTACTCCTTCTACGAGCAGTACTTC.

This clonotype has ten or more counts. V gene TRBV27 combines with J gene TRBJ2-7; D ambiguous. Trimming stripped 3 bases from V and 0 bases from J, with 12 bases between. This CDR3 has 15 residues. Per germline, CDR1 MNHEY and CDR2 SMNVEV (reference sequence). CDR3 region: CASSFTPTISYEQYF. The CDR3 nucleotides read TGTGCCAGCAGTTTTACCCCGACCATCTCCTACGAGCAGTACTTC.

This clonotype is a singleton in its sample. The chain employs TRBV28 and TRBJ2-7; TRBD1 agrees at 10 bases. CDR3 length: 15 residues. The ends lost 3 bases at V and 5 bases at J; junction bases unmatched: 7. Germline V gene sequence: CDR1 MDHEN, CDR2 SYDVKM. The CDR3 is CASSFARDRGHEQYF. For the CDR3, the DNA is TGTGCCAGCAGTTTTGCCCGGGACAGGGGCCACGAGCAGTACTTC.

The rearrangement joins TRBV12-3 or TRBV12-4 to TRBJ1-2; unclear D gene. The CDR3 loop spans 16 amino acids. V lost 3 bases and J 4 bases, leaving 18 bases between the germline ends. The CDR3, as DNA: TGTGCCAGCAGTTTCGGCCTGGGAGCGAGCGTCTATGGCTACACCTTC. This encodes CASSFGLGASVYGYTF.

In its sample, this clonotype was seen many times. This chain links TRBV4-1 with TRBJ2-7; D not certain. The V end lost 0 bases, the J end lost 3 bases, and 9 bases lay between the germline ends. This CDR3 has 14 residues. Germline CDR1 MGHRA, CDR2 YSYEKL. CDR3 region: CASSQDRFGYEQYF. CDR3 nucleotide sequence: TGCGCCAGCAGCCAAGATAGATTCGGCTACGAGCAGTACTTC.

This clonotype was picked up a small number of times. The rearrangement joins TRBV6-5 to TRBJ2-3; 11 nucleotides match TRBD2. The CDR3 is 16 amino acids. V was clipped by 2 bases and J by 0 bases; unmatched bases: 1. Germline V CDR1 and CDR2: MNHEY, SVGAGI. DNA for the CDR3: TGTGCCAGCAGTTACCGACTAGCGGGGAGCACAGATACGCAGTATTTT. Translating gives CASSYRLAGSTDTQYF.

This clonotype was seen at least ten times. The chain couples TRBV11-1 to TRBJ1-1, with TRBD1 matching over 7 bases. The trim removed 5 bases at V and 0 bases at J, leaving 6 bases unmatched. Germline lookup yields CDR1 SGHAT and CDR2 FQDESV (reference sequence). The CDR3 is 15 amino acids. DNA for the CDR3: TGTGCCAGCAGCCCAACCGGGACAGTGAACACTGAAGCTTTCTTT. Translating gives CASSPTGTVNTEAFF.

The gene calls are TRBV27 and TRBJ2-7, with 10 bases fitting TRBD2. Germline CDR1 is MNHEY and CDR2 is SMNVEV (reference sequence). Trimming cost V 0 bases and J 4 bases; bases outside gene matches: 6. The CDR3 is 16 amino acids. The CDR3 DNA sequence: TGTGCCAGCAGTTTATCTAGCGGGAGGAGCGGTTACGAGCAGTACTTC. This translates into CASSLSSGRSGYEQYF.

Comment on this clonotype: This may be a read error, as it is one base from a much larger clone. The chain uses TRBV20-1 and TRBJ2-2; D might be TRBD2 (5 bases). The CDR3 has 13 residues. CDR1 DFQATT and CDR2 SNEGSKA come from the germline V gene (reference sequence). CDR3 DNA sequence: TGCAGTGCTAGCTTTGCGTCCACCGGGGAGCTGTGTTTT. This encodes CSASFASTGELCF.

This clonotype was counted at least ten times. The chain links TRBV6-5 to TRBJ2-5, with D perhaps TRBD1 or TRBD2 (5 bases each). The V gene's germline CDR1 is MNHEY and CDR2 SVGAGI. The CDR3 is 14 residues long. V was clipped by 3 bases and J by 4 bases, with 12 bases between them. This chain's CDR3 is CASSYGTAGETQYF. The CDR3 nucleotides read TGTGCCAGCAGTTATGGGACGGCCGGAGAGACCCAGTACTTC.

About this clonotype itself: The junction and the germline gene differ at one end; a read error may be behind it. The CDR3 protein is CASTLLGTGELLF. The CDR3 DNA is TGTGCCAGCACCCTCCTCGGCACCGGGGAGCTGTTGTTT. The chain joins TRBV12-3 or TRBV12-4 to TRBJ2-2; D may be TRBD2 (5 bases). The CDR3 spans 13 residues.

This CDR3 reads CASSLAAAGSQHF. The CDR3 nucleotides read TGTGCCAGCAGTTTGGCCGCGGCGGGCTCCCAGCATTTT. The rearrangement links TRBV12-3 or TRBV12-4 to TRBJ1-5; D is unclear. V lost 3 bases, J lost 11 bases, and 14 bases lay in between. CDR3 size: 13 residues.

On this clonotype itself: The CDR3 end shows no conserved phenylalanine or tryptophan, and so a read error is likely. The chain joins TRBV7-6 to TRBJ1-2; TRBD1 aligns across 9 bases. This CDR3 spans 13 amino acids. Germline V lookup: CDR1 SGHVS, CDR2 FNYEAQ. V lost 4 bases, J lost 6 bases, and 3 bases stayed unmatched. The CDR3 region is CASSSTGGNGYTL. CDR3 in DNA: TGTGCCAGCAGCTCCACAGGGGGCAATGGCTACACCCTC.

This clonotype was seen more than once but under ten times. The J gene is TRBJ1-1, the V gene TRBV12-3 or TRBV12-4; perhaps TRBD1 as D (5 bases). Trimming cost V 4 bases and J 1 base, with 10 bases left between them. This CDR3 has 14 amino acids. The CDR3 is CASSSGQSNTEAFF. In DNA form, the CDR3 reads TGTGCCAGCAGTTCGGGGCAGTCGAACACTGAAGCTTTCTTT.

This clonotype was detected ten times or more. The chain employs TRBV5-1 and TRBJ1-1, with D unclear. V lost 2 bases, J lost 1 base, and 9 bases lay in between. The CDR3 runs to 14 residues. Germline V gene lookup returns CDR1 SGHRS and CDR2 YFSETQ. The CDR3 DNA reads TGCGCCAGCAGCTTTGGCCGAGAGAACACTGAAGCTTTCTTT. It specifies CASSFGRENTEAFF.

This clonotype was counted a few times. The chain uses TRBV9 and TRBJ2-7; 12 bases match TRBD1. The V gene end was trimmed by 4 bases and the J gene end by 5 bases; junction bases not matched to a gene: 10. The CDR3 loop spans 16 amino acids. Looked up from germline, CDR1 is SGDLS and CDR2 is YYNGEE. The CDR3 DNA follows: TGTGCCAGCAGCACTACTCCGGGACAGGGGGCCAACGAGCAGTACTTC. It is translated as CASSTTPGQGANEQYF.

The chain carries TRBV4-2 and TRBJ2-7; 7 bases map to TRBD2. The CDR3 runs to 14 residues. J was trimmed by 4 bases and V by 1 base; bases with no gene match: 4. Germline CDR1 and CDR2: LGHNA and YNFKEQ. The CDR3 DNA is TGTGCCAGCAGCCAAGCGGGGGGTATTTACGAGCAGTACTTC. This sequence encodes CASSQAGGIYEQYF.

The rearrangement uses TRBV4-1 and TRBJ2-5, with 8 bases that match TRBD1. V dropped 0 bases and J dropped 5; count of bases not matched to a gene: 8. Germline CDR1 is MGHRA and CDR2 is YSYEKL. The length of the CDR3 is 16 residues. Here the CDR3 DNA reads TGCGCCAGCAGCCAAGATCCGACAGGGGTAGGCGAGACCCAGTACTTC. It encodes CASSQDPTGVGETQYF.

This clonotype was detected many times. The V and J genes are TRBV27 and TRBJ2-7, with D unresolved. CDR3 length: 12 amino acids. With 8 bases removed from V and 6 bases from J, the gap between germline ends came to 14 bases. The V gene's germline CDR1 is MNHEY and CDR2 SMNVEV (reference sequence). The CDR3, as DNA: TGTGCCAGCGTTGGGTGGGAAGGCGAGCAGTACTTC. Translated, it gives CASVGWEGEQYF.